Presented here are 17 T cell receptor beta chains from one specimen sequenced in a study of blood T cell repertoires in COVID-19. Libraries were prepared by immunoSEQ multiplex PCR; TCRdb keeps only in-frame clonotypes and omits some of them. The repertoire includes 200,000 to 250,000 clones, roughly nine tenths of them detected once, and roughly 2.7% sits in the top ten. The sequenced sample consisted of PBMCs or T cells enriched from blood (not recorded which). These receptors were taken from a woman in her thirties who had recovered from COVID-19.

This clone was picked up one time. This chain uses TRBV2 with TRBJ2-3; maybe TRBD2 (6 bases). Germline lookup yields CDR1 SNHLY and CDR2 FYNNEI. The CDR3 loop spans 15 amino acids. V shed 7 bases and J shed 1 base, with 15 bases lying between them. In nucleotides, the CDR3 is TGTGCCAGCAATCCTAGGGACTTTGGCACAGATACGCAGTATTTT. It translates to CASNPRDFGTDTQYF. The full variable domain, rest sourced from reference TRBV2 and TRBJ2-3, is EPEVTQTPSHQVTQMGQEVILRCVPISNHLYFYWYRQILGQKVEFLVSFYNNEISEKSEIFDDQFSVERPDGSNFTLKIRSTKLEDSAMYFCASNPRDFGTDTQYFGPGTRLTVL.

The V and J genes are TRBV25-1 and TRBJ1-2, with TRBD1 as a possible D gene (5 bases). The CDR3 consists of 15 residues. Trimming shortened V by 6 bases and J by 3 bases, and 17 bases separated the two germline ends. Germline CDR1 and CDR2: MGHDK and SYGVNS. The CDR3 region is CASRPQGGADYGYTF. The CDR3 region has the DNA TGTGCCAGCAGACCCCAGGGAGGGGCTGACTATGGCTACACCTTC.

The CDR3 DNA follows: TGTGCCAGCAGTGTTCACAGGGGGCTGGGCAATCAGCCCCAGCATTTT. Protein product: CASSVHRGLGNQPQHF. J is TRBJ1-5 and V is TRBV28; the match to TRBD1 covers 9 bases. The V and J ends lost 5 bases and 2 bases, in that order; junction bases with no gene match: 7. Germline V CDR1 and CDR2: MDHEN, SYDVKM. The CDR3 is made up of 16 amino acids.

The rearrangement uses TRBV7-7 and TRBJ2-5; D is perhaps TRBD1 (5 bases). With 2 bases removed from V and 0 bases from J, the gap between germline ends came to 7 bases. Germline assignment: CDR1 SSHAT and CDR2 FNYEAQ (reference sequence). The CDR3 spans 14 residues. The CDR3 nucleotides read TGTGCCAGCAGCTTATCAGGGTACCAAGAGACCCAGTACTTC. Protein sequence: CASSLSGYQETQYF.

The chain joins TRBV6-5 to TRBJ2-7, with 8 bases lining up with TRBD1. With V trimmed by 7 bases and J by 2 bases, 7 bases remained unmatched. Germline V gene data show CDR1 as MNHEY and CDR2 as SVGAGI. This CDR3 is 14 amino acids long. CDR3 nucleotides: TGTGCCAGCACGGGTTGGACAGGGACCTACGAGCAGTACTTC. Its protein product is CASTGWTGTYEQYF.

The chain has TRBV10-2 and TRBJ1-5, with D unclear. The V end lost 7 bases, the J end lost 7 bases, and 5 bases lay between the germline ends. This CDR3 is built from 10 residues. Germline V gene data show CDR1 as WSHSY and CDR2 as SAAADI. CDR3 bases: TGCGCCAGCATCAAACAGCCCCAGCATTTT. This encodes CASIKQPQHF.

The chain is built from TRBV9 and TRBJ2-2; 15 nucleotides agree with TRBD2. This CDR3 has 19 amino acids. Trimming at V came to 3 bases and at J to 0 bases, leaving 6 bases not matched to a gene. Germline loops: CDR1 SGDLS, CDR2 YYNGEE. The chain's CDR3 is CASSAGTSGGLTNTGELFF. CDR3 bases: TGTGCCAGCAGCGCCGGGACTAGCGGGGGGCTCACGAACACCGGGGAGCTGTTTTTT.

This chain connects TRBV24-1 to TRBJ1-3, with D possibly matching TRBD1 (6 bases). Between the trimmed V and J ends, which lost 2 bases and 0 bases, there was a span of 16 bases. Germline V gene data show CDR1 as KGHDR and CDR2 as SFDVKD. The CDR3 is 18 residues long. CDR3 in amino acids: CATSDSAPHRVSGNTIYF. CDR3 coding DNA: TGTGCCACCAGTGATTCAGCCCCTCACAGGGTCTCTGGAAACACCATATATTTT.

The chain is built from TRBV5-1 and TRBJ1-1; D is perhaps TRBD1 (6 bases). Trimming took off 0 bases at V and 4 bases at J, with 16 bases between the two ends. The germline V gene has CDR1 SGHRS and CDR2 YFSETQ. The CDR3 covers 16 residues. CDR3 sequence (DNA): TGCGCCAGCAGCTTGGAGTCTGCAGGGGCGGGCACTGAAGCTTTCTTT. Residues: CASSLESAGAGTEAFF.

The chain joins TRBV18 to TRBJ1-1; 7 bases fit TRBD1. Germline values: CDR1 KGHSH, CDR2 LQKENI. With 6 bases clipped from V and 4 bases from J, the junction kept 8 bases outside the gene matches. The CDR3 covers 14 residues. CDR3 bases: TGTGCCAGCTCTCTAGACAGGGCCGGCACTGAAGCTTTCTTT. Amino acid sequence: CASSLDRAGTEAFF.

The rearrangement joins TRBV2 to TRBJ1-6; no clear D gene. Germline V gene sequence: CDR1 SNHLY, CDR2 FYNNEI. The CDR3 extends over 15 amino acids. Trimming removed 7 bases from V and 4 bases from J, with 14 bases in between. CDR3 coding DNA: TGTGCCAGCACCCCCAGCGGGGTTTATAATTCACCCCTCCACTTT. Residues: CASTPSGVYNSPLHF.

The chain uses TRBV6-1 and TRBJ1-4, with no clear D. This CDR3 is 14 amino acids long. Per the germline V gene, CDR1 is MNHNS and CDR2 is SASEGT. The V and J ends lost 3 bases and 6 bases respectively, with 11 bases between them. In nucleotides, the CDR3 is TGTGCCAGCAGTGAGATTGGGGAGTATGAAAAACTGTTTTTT. It codes for CASSEIGEYEKLFF.

V and J are TRBV15 and TRBJ2-3; TRBD1 might be the D (5 bases). The CDR3 extends over 13 amino acids. Between the trimmed V and J ends, which lost 4 bases and 1 base, there was a span of 6 bases. The germline gives CDR1 LNHNV, CDR2 YYDKDF (reference sequence). For the CDR3, the DNA is TGTGCCACCAGCATAGGGGGCACAGATACGCAGTATTTT. This sequence encodes CATSIGGTDTQYF.

The chain joins TRBV7-8 to TRBJ1-3; 9 bases line up with TRBD1. The CDR3 contains 15 residues. From germline, CDR1 is SGHVS and CDR2 FQNEAQ. V trimming: 5 bases; J trimming: 4 bases; junction bases outside the gene matches: 6. CDR3 in DNA: TGTGCCAGCAGCAGAACAGGGGGCCGGGGAAACACCATATATTTT. Translation gives CASSRTGGRGNTIYF.

This rearrangement joins TRBV2 to TRBJ2-5; 9 positions match TRBD2. V lost 8 bases to trimming and J lost 2 bases; unmatched junction nucleotides: 3. The germline V gene encodes CDR1 SNHLY and CDR2 FYNNEI. The CDR3 runs to 13 residues. The CDR3 coding sequence is TGTGCCAGCGGGACTAGCCCACAAGAGACCCAGTACTTC. As protein: CASGTSPQETQYF.

This clone was counted once. The rearrangement joins TRBV4-3 to TRBJ2-1; 7 bases match TRBD2. CDR3 length: 15 residues. The ends lost 0 bases at V and 2 bases at J; junction bases unmatched: 1. CDR1 LGHNA and CDR2 YSLEER come from the germline V gene. CDR3 protein: CASSQDGGTYNEQFF. In DNA form, the CDR3 reads TGCGCCAGCAGCCAAGACGGGGGGACCTACAATGAGCAGTTCTTC.

The J gene is TRBJ2-3, the V gene TRBV29-1; 8 bases align to TRBD1. The V gene's germline CDR1 is SQVTM and CDR2 ANQGSEA. Trimming at V came to 6 bases and at J to 0 bases, leaving 5 bases not matched to a gene. There are 14 residues in the CDR3. The CDR3 DNA follows: TGCAGCGTGAACACAGGGGGAAGCACAGATACGCAGTATTTT. Amino acids: CSVNTGGSTDTQYF.